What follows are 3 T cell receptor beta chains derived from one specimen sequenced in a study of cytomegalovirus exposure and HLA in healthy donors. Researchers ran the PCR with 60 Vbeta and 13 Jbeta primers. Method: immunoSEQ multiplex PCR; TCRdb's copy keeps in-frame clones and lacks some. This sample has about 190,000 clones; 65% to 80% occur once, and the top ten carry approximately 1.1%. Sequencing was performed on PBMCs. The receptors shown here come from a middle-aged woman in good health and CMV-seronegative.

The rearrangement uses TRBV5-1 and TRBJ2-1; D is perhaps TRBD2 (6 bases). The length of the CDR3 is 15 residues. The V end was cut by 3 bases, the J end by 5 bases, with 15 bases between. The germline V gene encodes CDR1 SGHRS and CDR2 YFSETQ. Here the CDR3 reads CASSSDGTLHNEQFF. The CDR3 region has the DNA TGCGCCAGCAGCTCCGACGGGACTTTACACAATGAGCAGTTCTTC.

The CDR3 nucleotides read TGTGCCAGCAGCCAAGATGAGGGGGCCTACAATGAGCAGTTCTTC. This gives the protein CASSQDEGAYNEQFF. This chain joins TRBV4-2 and TRBJ2-1; tentative D call: TRBD1 (6 bases). Germline CDR1 is LGHNA and CDR2 is YNFKEQ. The V end lost 0 bases, the J end lost 2 bases, and 8 bases lay between the germline ends. The CDR3 is 15 residues long.

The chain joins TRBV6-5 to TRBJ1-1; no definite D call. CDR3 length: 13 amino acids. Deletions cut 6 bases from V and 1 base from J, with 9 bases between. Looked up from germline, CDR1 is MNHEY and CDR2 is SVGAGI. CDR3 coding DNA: TGTGCCAGCAGCCGTCGACAGAACACTGAAGCTTTCTTT. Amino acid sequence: CASSRRQNTEAFF.